This T cell receptor (beta chain) was observed in a study of beta chain features in type 1 diabetes. Reverse transcription of all isolated RNA meant that expressed TCRB transcripts were sequenced. Read counts averaged approximately 3.5 million for samples of naive, central memory and regulatory T cells. Sequencing was performed with immunoSEQ multiplex PCR; in TCRdb, only in-frame clones are kept and a portion is missing. The table lists just over 450,000 clones, 25% to 35% of them singletons, with 0.065% in the top ten. J was trimmed by 4 bases and V by 4 bases; bases with no gene match: 4. The CDR3 spans 15 residues. Germline V gene data show CDR1 as SGHRS and CDR2 as YFSETQ.

J is TRBJ2-1 and V is TRBV5-1, with 11 bases fitting TRBD2. Sequencing was performed on naive CD4+ T cells from blood. The source of this sequence is a man between 18 and 35 years old in good health. The chain's CDR3 is CASSKTSGTYNEQFF. The CDR3 DNA reads as TGCGCCAGCAGCAAGACTAGCGGGACGTACAATGAGCAGTTCTTC.